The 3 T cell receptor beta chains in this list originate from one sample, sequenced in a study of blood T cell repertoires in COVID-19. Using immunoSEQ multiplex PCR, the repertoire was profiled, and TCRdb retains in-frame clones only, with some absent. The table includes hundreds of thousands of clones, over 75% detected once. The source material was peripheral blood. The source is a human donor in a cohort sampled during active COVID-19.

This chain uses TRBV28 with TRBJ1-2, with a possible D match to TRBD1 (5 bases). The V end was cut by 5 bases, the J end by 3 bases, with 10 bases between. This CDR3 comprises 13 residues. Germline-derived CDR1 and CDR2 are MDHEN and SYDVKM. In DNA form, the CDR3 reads TGTGCCAGCAGTACGCAGGGTCACTATGGCTACACCTTC. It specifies CASSTQGHYGYTF.

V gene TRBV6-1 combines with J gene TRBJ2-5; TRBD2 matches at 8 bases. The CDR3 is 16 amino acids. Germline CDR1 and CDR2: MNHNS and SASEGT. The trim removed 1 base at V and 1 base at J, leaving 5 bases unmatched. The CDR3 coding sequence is TGTGCCAGCAGTGAAGGGGCTAGCGGGCTCCAAGAGACCCAGTACTTC. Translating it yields CASSEGASGLQETQYF.

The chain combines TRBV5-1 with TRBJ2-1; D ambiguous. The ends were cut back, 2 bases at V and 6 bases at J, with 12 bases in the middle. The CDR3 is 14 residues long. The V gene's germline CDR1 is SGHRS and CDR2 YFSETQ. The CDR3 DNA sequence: TGCGCCAGCAGCTTACCGGGTTCTTTCAATGAGCAGTTCTTC. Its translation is CASSLPGSFNEQFF.